In its sample, the clone carrying this TCR beta chain was seen a few times. Per the original methods: Nucleated cell counts were estimated from reference gene primer amplification. TCRdb's table, derived via immunoSEQ multiplex PCR, lists solely in-frame clones and lacks some. For V, J and clone size, that table is used; D and trimming come from the DNA. The sample records roughly 300,000 clones, about 82% being singletons. Losses at the gene ends were 8 bases for V and 6 bases for J; bases not matched to a gene: 6. The length of the CDR3 is 12 residues. CDR1 and CDR2 from the germline V gene are LNHDA and SQIVND (reference sequence). These data originate in a study of blood T cell repertoires in COVID-19. Study context: From the United States, Italy and Spain came samples of acute and convalescent COVID-19. Nucleic acid was either cDNA or gDNA, and it came from T cells, B-cell-depleted T cells, or PBMCs.

The source of this sequence is a human donor in a cohort sampled during active COVID-19. The sample comprised peripheral blood. V is TRBV19 and J is TRBJ2-7; 8 bases align to TRBD1. The CDR3 protein is CASLDRGGEQYF. The CDR3, as DNA: TGTGCCAGTTTAGACAGGGGCGGCGAGCAGTACTTC.